This T cell receptor beta chain originates from a study of cytomegalovirus exposure and HLA in healthy donors (dated by TCRdb to about 2017). Background for the entire study: An earlier analysis of approximately 640 of the donors reported more than 250 Gb of sequence data and 117 million unique TCR beta sequences from approximately 180 million T cells. On average, 235,054 unique TCR beta nucleotide sequences were sequenced per donor among several hundred genotyped donors of the cohort, with approximately 18% of those sequences being non-productive. In a later analysis, previously published TCR beta repertoires from more than 500 donors were re-analyzed and high-resolution HLA genotyping was added so that TCR occurrence patterns could be studied. Roughly five DR-DQ haplotypes were treated as single units for association and clustering because of strong linkage in the cohort. An earlier analysis of approximately 500 of the donors applied high-throughput TCR beta sequencing to assess whether each TCR beta V gene segment acted as functional or pseudogenic. Typing coverage varied by locus: about 620-630 donors for A, B, C, DRB1 and DQB1; some 520 for DQA1; some 610 for DPA1; 400 to 480 for DPB1. Of the roughly 400 genotyped donors, approximately 82% fell in the genetic ancestry cluster associated with self-reported Caucasian donors. An early release that covered around 590 HLA-typed donors contained around 300 gigabases of sequencing data and tens of millions of unique TCR sequences. The later analysis used no new phenotypic data to find candidate immune exposures, relying instead on TCR beta sequences and their occurrence across donors. In a later genetic analysis, genome-wide SNP genotypes for about 55% of the roughly 700 donors were used, and that subset was treated as a discovery cohort. The T cell repertoires of roughly 660 subjects were profiled by immunosequencing and related to cytomegalovirus serostatus. Class I and class II HLA loci were covered by the typing at four-digit resolution. Every discovery cohort repertoire had been produced on one sequencing platform. The study aimed to test whether signatures of past pathogen exposure could be identified by cataloging public T cell receptors. High-throughput TCR immunosequencing, statistical association of individual TCRs with disease status, and machine learning were combined to predict cytomegalovirus infection status. Donor age, sex, ethnicity and CMV serostatus were compiled alongside the repertoire data. A separate validation cohort of roughly 130 different subjects was used in addition to the approximately 610-subject first cohort. Results and caveats for the whole study, not just this receptor: Most CMV-associated TCR beta chains appeared to be HLA-restricted in a later analysis, and the HLA associations seemed to be driven largely by CMV exposure. Only TCR beta chains were sequenced in this cohort, and the absence of alpha or paired-chain data limited detectable features. The study gave a list of about 150 TCR beta chains associated with cytomegalovirus. According to a later analysis, TCR association rates differed among HLA loci, with DRB1 alleles showing the most associated TCRs and HLA-C alleles showing the fewest. The authors suggested that the approach could potentially be generalized to other disease states and immunological phenotypes. In a later analysis, HLA-associated TCR beta chains showed more clonal expansion and lower generation probabilities than non-associated chains that were equally common. A further reported finding was that TCR beta sequences accurately predicted the HLA-A and HLA-B alleles for most subjects in the first cohort. Cytomegalovirus status was reported to be diagnosed by the classifier with high specificity and sensitivity in both the original and validation cohorts. Sequencing depth was assumed to be roughly uniform across donors in the presence/absence analyses, though that assumption may not hold. Correlated functional status among segregating V segments might reflect linkage disequilibrium, but an unknown experimental factor could not be ruled out. Most TCR sequences were seen in very few donors, while some public TCRs were found in many individuals. In a later genetic analysis, a missense DCLRE1C variant was associated with V-gene and J-gene trimming of TCR beta chains, and the association was replicated in an independent cohort. When HLA alleles, especially DR and DQ, strongly co-occurred, TCR associations were difficult to assign to individual alleles. At a false discovery rate of 0.05, a later analysis linked around 17,000 TCR beta sequences to specific HLA alleles. Immune exposure information for the cohort was limited to CMV serostatus. Broadly in line with IMGT annotations, most TCR beta V segments showed up in productive rearrangements about 90% or about 30% of the time in an earlier analysis of roughly 590 of the donors. Because some donors lacked HLA typing at each locus, the association tests relied only on the typed subset. According to a later genetic analysis, donors in an Asian-associated ancestry cluster had fewer N-insertions in productive TCRs than the roughly 660-donor mean. Because counts were too low, 15 to 20 rarely observed V segments, including chromosome 9 orphons, were excluded from the earlier analysis of 587 of the donors. Because the 87-base-pair reads could not distinguish some IMGT-functional V segments, including TRBV6-2 and TRBV6-3, those segments were excluded. A group of highly shared sequence variants was considered likely to be a technical artifact of the sequencing pipeline. In vitro tests confirmed that three of the cytomegalovirus-associated TCR beta chains recognize cytomegalovirus antigens. In a later analysis, several top co-occurrence clusters were reported to appear linked to parvovirus B19, influenza, CMV and Epstein-Barr virus.

The cohort was made up of about 670 healthy bone marrow donors. At the time of sampling, all cohort members were nominally healthy, though unrecorded immune exposures were likely present. The donor was CMV seropositive and was included in the group of some 290 seropositive cohort members. Every donor gave a peripheral blood sample, and the peripheral blood mononuclear cells from that sample were used for TCR beta sequencing. Genomic DNA was extracted from the blood cell samples with the Qiagen DNeasy Blood Extraction Kit. The V and J ends are trimmed by 3 bases and 4 bases, leaving 8 bases between them. According to the germline V gene, CDR1 reads SGHRS and CDR2 reads YFSETQ. Counted from cysteine to phenylalanine, this CDR3 has 13 amino acids. The entry retains the CDR3 DNA only, 39 bases that are in frame from base 1. This clone was found once. This receptor's antigen is unknown. Base qualities are not provided; no much larger clone lies one nucleotide away.

Library prep was done by the immunoSEQ multiplex PCR assay. The multiplex PCR relied on a mix of 60 forward primers for TCR Vbeta segments and 13 reverse primers for TCR Jbeta segments. The CDR3 region of rearranged TCR beta genes was amplified from genomic DNA with a multiplex PCR assay. On the Illumina HiSeq System, the amplified TCR beta libraries were sequenced as 87-base-pair reads. Processing in the source paper ran as follows. In a later analysis, approximately 74 million unique TCR beta chains were counted across the roughly 670 repertoires, and approximately 11 million of these chains were shared by at least two donors. Raw reads were error-corrected and collapsed into unique sequences with a nearest-neighbor algorithm that merged closely related sequences to remove PCR and sequencing errors. CDR3 sequences were aligned to IMGT reference sequences to assign V, D and J gene segments. For a sequence to be retained, at least a six-nucleotide match to both a V gene segment and a J gene segment was required. Rearrangements were called productive when the CDR3 lacked stop codons and stayed in frame with V and J; all others were non-productive. Following IMGT convention, CDR3 was defined as the stretch from the second conserved V-encoded cysteine up to the conserved J-encoded phenylalanine. The earlier analysis of 587 of the donors excluded any sequence lacking an unambiguous match to a single V gene segment. An earlier analysis of fewer than 750 of the donors classified V segments as functional when productive rearrangements were above 56.7% and as segregating when the standard deviation between donors was above 5%. A statistical classification framework was built for diagnosing cytomegalovirus status from the catalog of TCR beta chain sequences. In a later analysis, TCR nucleotide sequences were compared against IMGT/GENE-DB human TR gene sequences so that V and J genes could be assigned. Using the TCRdist pipeline, a later analysis assigned CDR3 sequences along with most-parsimonious VDJ recombination scenarios. In a later analysis, each TCR beta chain was defined by its CDR3 amino acid sequence together with its V-gene family, and reads without a unique V-gene family were excluded. To address suspected cross-contamination and a sequencing artifact, a later analysis removed approximately 590 highly shared, low-generation-probability nucleotide sequences. A later analysis calculated a clonal expansion index for each public chain from normalized within-repertoire ranks of inferred template counts. In a later analysis, generation probabilities were computed using a VDJ recombination model fitted to out-of-frame rearrangements, and the results were checked against IGoR. A later analysis scored TCR-TCR, TCR-HLA and TCR-CMV co-occurrence with hypergeometric tests, applying a repertoire-size bias correction to TCR pairs. In a later analysis, false discovery rates were estimated by permuting HLA or CMV assignments 20 times. A later analysis grouped co-occurring TCRs with DBSCAN, adding TCRdist sequence similarity when clustering within HLA-allele-positive subsets. Co-occurrence clustering excluded repertoires with fewer than 30,000 or more than 120,000 public chains, plus five with anomalous nucleotide sharing. Sourced from immuneACCESS, this table was stored by TCRdb with only in-frame sequences that have V and J called. A share of the clones is absent; for the studies checked, an unresolved V gene accounts for under half, and the remainder has no known explanation. V, J and clone size are those of that table, while D and trimming were read from the DNA. This sample comprises approximately 100,000 clones, around two thirds of them detected only once. In total, the top ten clones hold roughly 2.6% of the sample.

The receptor's source is a middle-aged man in good health and CMV-seropositive. In this chain, TRBV5-1 is recombined with TRBJ1-3; there is no confident call for the D gene. The sequenced sample was PBMCs. The DNA sequence follows: TGCGCCAGCAGCTCGCAGGTCGGAAACACCATATATTTT. Translated, it gives CASSSQVGNTIYF.